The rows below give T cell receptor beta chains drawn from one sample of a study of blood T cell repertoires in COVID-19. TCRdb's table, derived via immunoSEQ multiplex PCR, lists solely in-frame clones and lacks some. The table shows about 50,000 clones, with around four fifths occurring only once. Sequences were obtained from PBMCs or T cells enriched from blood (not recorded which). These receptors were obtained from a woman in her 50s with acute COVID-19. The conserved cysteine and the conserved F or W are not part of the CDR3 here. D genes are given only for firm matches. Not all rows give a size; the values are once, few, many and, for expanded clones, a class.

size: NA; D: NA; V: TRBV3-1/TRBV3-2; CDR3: ASSPPPGNTIY
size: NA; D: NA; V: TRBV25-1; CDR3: ASSKSDWAEAF
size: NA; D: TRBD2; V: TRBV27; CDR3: ASRIPGLAGFPQF
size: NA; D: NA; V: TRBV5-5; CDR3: ASSLKSGKDEQY
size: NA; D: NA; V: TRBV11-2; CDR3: ASSQGQLNEKLF
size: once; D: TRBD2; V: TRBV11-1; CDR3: ASSFSGGYDRGELF
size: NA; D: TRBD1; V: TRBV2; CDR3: ASRQGTGGDNEQF
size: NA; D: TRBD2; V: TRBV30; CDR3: AWSAGGYEQY
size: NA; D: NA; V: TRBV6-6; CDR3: ASSYGRSGNTIY
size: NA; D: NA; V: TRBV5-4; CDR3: ASSPNRQGGSYEQY
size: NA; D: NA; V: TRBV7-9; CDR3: TSSLAWGVNEQF
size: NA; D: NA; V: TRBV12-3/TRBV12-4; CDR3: ASSLGGWEAF
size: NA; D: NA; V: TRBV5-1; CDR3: ASSPGQNGANVLT
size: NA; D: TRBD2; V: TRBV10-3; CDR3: AIRGLAGADTQY
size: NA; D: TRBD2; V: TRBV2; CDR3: ASGTGLANGELF
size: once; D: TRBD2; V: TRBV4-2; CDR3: ASSQDQLAVGEQY
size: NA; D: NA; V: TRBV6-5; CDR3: ASSYSGRGNSPLH
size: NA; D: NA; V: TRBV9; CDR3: ASSFPGSNYGYT
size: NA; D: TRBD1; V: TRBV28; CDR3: ASSSGQGLPDTQY
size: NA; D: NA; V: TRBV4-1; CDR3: ASSQEVSASGNTIY
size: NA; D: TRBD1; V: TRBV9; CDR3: ASSQTGVNEKLF
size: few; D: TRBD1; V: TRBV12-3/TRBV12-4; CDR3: ASRGQSYGYT
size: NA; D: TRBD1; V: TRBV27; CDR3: ASSLPGGYGYT
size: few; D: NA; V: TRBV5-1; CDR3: ASSRRQEPYGYT
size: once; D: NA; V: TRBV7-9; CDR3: ASGQAAIDEQY
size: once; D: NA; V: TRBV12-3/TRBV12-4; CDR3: ASSQQRDQPQH
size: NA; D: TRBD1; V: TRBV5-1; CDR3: ASSLGAGGASEAF
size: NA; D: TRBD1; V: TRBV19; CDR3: ASSRAAAGGSYEQY
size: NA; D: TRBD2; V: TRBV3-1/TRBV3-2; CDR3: ASSQNQRGSKF
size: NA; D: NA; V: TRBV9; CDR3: ASSVRGSSSGNTIY
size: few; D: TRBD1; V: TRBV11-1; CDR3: ASSPNRDRNSPLH
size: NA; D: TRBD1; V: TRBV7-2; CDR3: ASSLVGTVSGNTIY
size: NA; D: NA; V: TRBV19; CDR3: ASSIRHGETQY
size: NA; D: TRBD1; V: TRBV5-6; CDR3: ASSEGDSLHNSPLH
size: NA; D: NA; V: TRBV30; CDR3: AWSGQANYGYT
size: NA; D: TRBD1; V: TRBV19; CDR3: ASGTVGETQY
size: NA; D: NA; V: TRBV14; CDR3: ASSQDRGHRGYT
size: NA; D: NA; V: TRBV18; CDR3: ASSKQDLSYEQY
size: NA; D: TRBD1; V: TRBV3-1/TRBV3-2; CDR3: ASSRQGSNSPLH
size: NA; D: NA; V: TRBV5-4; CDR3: ASSVQGLETQY
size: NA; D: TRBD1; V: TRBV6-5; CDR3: ASSRDRGLGGYT
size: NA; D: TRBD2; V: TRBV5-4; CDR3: ASSLAASGSNEQF